Following are 18 T cell receptor beta chains from one sample sequenced in a study of molecular identifiers for immune sequencing clone quantification. MiXCR, run by TCRdb on the PCR reads, gives a single entry per CDR3 protein. The data show about half a million distinct CDR3 sequences, 20% to 25% seen once. Sequencing was carried out using naive CD8+ T cells from blood, with Jurkat cell RNA spiked in. Subset in this sample: FACS-sorted CD8+CD4-CCR7+CD45RA+ naive T cells. The receptors stem from a human donor in good health. Some libraries in this study had Jurkat cell RNA spiked in.

Ten or more counts support this clonotype. This chain joins TRBV5-6 and TRBJ1-1; 7 bases agree with TRBD1. V was pared by 4 bases and J by 6 bases, with 6 bases of the junction left unmatched. The CDR3 is made up of 13 amino acids. Germline-derived CDR1 and CDR2 are SGHDT and YYEEEE. The CDR3, as DNA: TGTGCCAGCAGCCCGACAGGGACTGCTGAAGCTTTCTTT. This gives the protein CASSPTGTAEAFF.

This sequence joins TRBV4-3 and TRBJ2-7; a possible D gene is TRBD1 (5 bases). Trimming cost V 7 bases and J 2 bases, with 18 bases left between them. CDR1 and CDR2 (germline): LGHNA, YSLEER. This CDR3 is 15 amino acids long. CDR3 sequence: CASTPAAGNTYEQYF. In nucleotides, the CDR3 is TGCGCCAGCACGCCGGCGGCAGGGAATACCTACGAGCAGTACTTC.

This clonotype was counted a few times. The genes are TRBV7-9 and TRBJ1-6; 12 bases are shared with TRBD1. The CDR3 is 19 residues long. Germline V lookup: CDR1 SEHNR, CDR2 FQNEAQ (reference sequence). J was trimmed by 4 bases and V by 5 bases; bases with no gene match: 12. The CDR3 loop is CASSTWTGTGGGYNSPLHF. CDR3 nucleotide sequence: TGTGCCAGCAGCACCTGGACCGGGACAGGGGGCGGTTATAATTCACCCCTCCACTTT.

This clonotype was seen repeatedly, ten times or more. The V and J genes are TRBV4-3 and TRBJ2-3; 14 positions match TRBD2. This CDR3 has 18 amino acids. Germline V gives CDR1 LGHNA, CDR2 YSLEER. V shed 0 bases, J shed 6 bases, and the junction held 8 bases outside the gene matches. The CDR3 spells CASSQDTGTSGGRDTQYF. CDR3 bases: TGCGCCAGCAGCCAAGATACTGGGACTAGCGGGGGTAGGGATACGCAGTATTTT.

Concerning this clonotype: One base away lies a much larger clone, so this may be a sequencing read error. The V call is TRBV27, the J call TRBJ2-3; 7 nucleotides line up with TRBD1. The CDR3 is 15 residues long. Germline-derived CDR1 and CDR2 are MNHEY and SMNVEV (reference sequence). With 6 bases clipped from V and 2 bases from J, the junction kept 8 bases outside the gene matches. The CDR3 DNA reads TGTGCCAGCAGCGACAGGGCCCGTCCCACAGATACGCAGTATTTT. Translation: CASSDRARPTDTQYF.

This clonotype was seen at least ten times. At one end the junction does not follow the germline gene, possibly because of a read error. The chain combines TRBV5-1 with TRBJ1-1, with D unresolved. The germline V gene encodes CDR1 SGHRS and CDR2 YFSETQ. The CDR3 extends over 15 amino acids. CDR3: CASSLVRGMNTEAFF. CDR3 nucleotide sequence: TGTGCCAGCAGCTTGGTCCGGGGAATGAACACTGAAGCTTTCTTT.

Ten or more counts support this clonotype. V gene TRBV28 combines with J gene TRBJ2-1; 10 bases are a match to TRBD2. The CDR3 extends over 18 amino acids. V was clipped by 8 bases and J by 5 bases; unmatched bases: 18. Germline lookup yields CDR1 MDHEN and CDR2 SYDVKM. Here the CDR3 reads CASLPDTGTSAINNEQFF. CDR3 DNA sequence: TGTGCCAGCCTACCCGACACCGGGACTAGCGCCATTAACAATGAGCAGTTCTTC.

At least ten counts were recorded for this clonotype. This chain links TRBV6-2 or TRBV6-3 with TRBJ1-5; D gene ambiguous. Germline lookup yields CDR1 MNHEY and CDR2 SVGEGT. V was trimmed by 5 bases and J by 5 bases, leaving 13 bases between them. This CDR3 contains 14 residues. CDR3 amino acids: CASSAGQTYQPQHF. The CDR3 nucleotides read TGTGCCAGCAGTGCGGGCCAAACCTATCAGCCCCAGCATTTT.

This clonotype was seen many times. The chain joins TRBV13 to TRBJ2-3, with TRBD2 matching 9 bases. Germline CDR1 reads PRHDT; CDR2 reads FYEKMQ (reference sequence). This CDR3 region has 17 residues. V shed 5 bases, J shed 5 bases, and the junction held 14 bases outside the gene matches. CDR3 sequence reads: CASSTAGAGGPKDTQYF. The CDR3, as DNA: TGTGCCAGCAGCACGGCAGGGGCGGGGGGGCCTAAAGATACGCAGTATTTT.

The chain is built from TRBV29-1 and TRBJ2-7, with D possibly matching TRBD2 (5 bases). CDR1 and CDR2 (germline): SQVTM, ANQGSEA. The V gene lost 4 bases and the J gene lost 4 bases, with 8 bases spanning the gap. CDR3 length: 11 amino acids. The CDR3 DNA reads as TGCAGCGTTGGCCGGGATTACGAGCAGTACTTC. Translated, it gives CSVGRDYEQYF.

The sample holds many counts of this clonotype. V gene TRBV29-1 combines with J gene TRBJ2-4, with 8 bases lining up with TRBD1. The trim removed 2 bases at V and 7 bases at J, leaving 4 bases unmatched. Germline values: CDR1 SQVTM, CDR2 ANQGSEA. There are 13 residues in the CDR3. In nucleotides, the CDR3 is TGCAGCGTTGAACCGGGACAGGACAACATTCAGTACTTC. Translation: CSVEPGQDNIQYF.

The V and J genes are TRBV7-9 and TRBJ2-3, with 16 bases fitting TRBD2. The trim removed 5 bases at V and 7 bases at J, leaving 9 bases unmatched. The germline V gene has CDR1 SEHNR and CDR2 FQNEAQ (reference sequence). The CDR3 length is 17 residues. CDR3 bases: TGTGCCAGCAGCCCCGGGACTAGCGGGGGGGCGGTAAATACGCAGTATTTT. Protein sequence: CASSPGTSGGAVNTQYF.

The chain combines TRBV30 with TRBJ2-7, with D possibly being TRBD1 (5 bases). The V gene lost 1 base and the J gene lost 2 bases, with 18 bases spanning the gap. Germline CDR1 GTSNPN, CDR2 SVGIG (reference sequence). This CDR3 contains 16 residues. The CDR3 loop is CAWSESPDSAPYEQYF. The CDR3 coding sequence is TGTGCCTGGAGTGAAAGCCCCGACAGCGCGCCCTACGAGCAGTACTTC.

This clonotype was observed a handful of times. The chain joins TRBV2 to TRBJ2-5; D is unresolved. Germline values: CDR1 SNHLY, CDR2 FYNNEI. CDR3 length: 11 residues. Trimming pared 8 bases from V and 1 base from J, leaving 5 bases between. In nucleotides, the CDR3 is TGTGCCAGCCAACCCCAAGAGACCCAGTACTTC. Protein product: CASQPQETQYF.

This clonotype was seen more than once but under ten times. V gene TRBV12-3 or TRBV12-4 combines with J gene TRBJ2-7; 8 bases are shared with TRBD1. V dropped 7 bases and J dropped 3; count of bases not matched to a gene: 5. The length of the CDR3 is 13 residues. This CDR3 reads CASTGRGHYEQYF. The CDR3 region has the DNA TGTGCCAGCACCGGCAGGGGGCACTACGAGCAGTACTTC.

For this clonotype: With a much larger clone just one base away, this may be a read error. The chain has TRBV4-3 and TRBJ1-5; D gene uncertain. This CDR3 spans 15 amino acids. Looked up from germline, CDR1 is LGHNA and CDR2 is YSLEER. DNA of the CDR3: TGCGCCAGCGGCCAAGAATGGCTGAACAATCAGCCCCAGCATTTT. It is translated as CASGQEWLNNQPQHF.

CDR3 in DNA: TGTGCCAGCAGCCCGCTGAGGCTAGCGGGAGACGTTGAGCAGTTCTTC. This sequence encodes CASSPLRLAGDVEQFF. The J gene is TRBJ2-1, the V gene TRBV6-6; 10 bases line up with TRBD2. The V and J ends lost 6 bases and 9 bases, in that order; junction bases with no gene match: 14. The CDR3 runs 16 residues. Germline V gene data show CDR1 as MNHNY and CDR2 as SVGAGI (reference sequence).

The sample holds many counts of this clonotype. The V call is TRBV27, the J call TRBJ2-5; 10 positions agree with TRBD2. Germline CDR1 is MNHEY and CDR2 is SMNVEV (reference sequence). With 2 bases clipped from V and 9 bases from J, the junction kept 15 bases outside the gene matches. This CDR3 comprises 17 residues. CDR3 amino acids: CASSLRQLAGPGSAQYF. DNA for the CDR3: TGTGCCAGCAGTTTAAGGCAACTAGCGGGGCCCGGTTCGGCCCAGTACTTC.